The T cell receptor (beta chain) under discussion was sequenced for a study of shared clonotypes between healthy human individuals. Findings and limits, study-wide: Relative to clonotypes present in all four donors, those not shared had lower generation probabilities.

This CDR3 contains 15 residues. The germline gives CDR1 SGDLS, CDR2 YYNGEE. V lost 4 bases to trimming and J lost 7 bases; unmatched junction nucleotides: 8. For this clone: The antigen is unknown.

Naive CD8 cells, CD45RO-negative and positively selected for CCR7, excluded terminally differentiated effector memory CD45RA+ cells. Donors, without exception, were Caucasian adults residing in Nashville, Tennessee. The repertoire was sequenced with immunoSEQ multiplex PCR; TCRdb's copy has only in-frame clones and lacks some. The sample contains about 1,800,000 clones, about 94% of which appear only once. Sequencing used naive CD8+ T cells sorted from blood. This clonotype originated in a man younger than 35 in good health. The chain has TRBV9 and TRBJ2-1; 10 bases are a match to TRBD2. The CDR3 spells CASSLSGRATNEQFF. CDR3 bases: TGTGCCAGCAGCTTAAGCGGGAGGGCCACAAATGAGCAGTTCTTC.